The 27 T cell receptor beta chains given below trace back to one sample, sequenced in a study of T-cell reconstitution after alpha-beta-depleted transplantation in children. Preparing the TCRbeta library involved the use of unique molecular identifiers. TCRdb reprocessed the PCR reads via MiXCR and lists one record per CDR3 protein. The repertoire holds approximately 250,000 distinct CDR3 sequences, 9.7% seen once, with approximately 4.7% in the top ten. The sample here was PBMCs from the stem cell graft donor, taken from the stem cell graft. These receptors all come from a human donor who donated a stem cell graft to a child with SCID.

The sample holds a few counts of this clonotype. CDR3 in DNA: TGTGCCACCAGCAGGGGACAGGCCGACTATGGCTACACCTTC. Translating it yields CATSRGQADYGYTF. The chain carries TRBV15 and TRBJ1-2; the match to TRBD1 covers 8 bases. This CDR3 contains 14 residues. Germline assignment: CDR1 LNHNV and CDR2 YYDKDF (reference sequence). With 3 bases clipped from V and 3 bases from J, the junction kept 3 bases outside the gene matches.

This clonotype has a count of ten or more. The chain is built from TRBV20-1 and TRBJ1-6; D might be TRBD1 (5 bases). The germline gives CDR1 DFQATT, CDR2 SNEGSKA (reference sequence). The CDR3 length is 18 residues. The V and J ends lost 6 bases and 0 bases respectively, with 21 bases between them. As DNA, the CDR3 is TGCAGTGCCCAAACGGAAAGGGCAGGGCCCTCCTATAATTCACCCCTCCACTTT. This codes for CSAQTERAGPSYNSPLHF.

This clonotype appeared many times. V and J are TRBV18 and TRBJ1-1; the D is unclear. Looked up from germline, CDR1 is KGHSH and CDR2 is LQKENI. Trimming shortened V by 5 bases and J by 0 bases, and 10 bases separated the two germline ends. The CDR3 consists of 14 residues. The CDR3: CASSVGPLNTEAFF. The CDR3 DNA reads TGTGCCAGCTCAGTTGGACCGCTGAACACTGAAGCTTTCTTT. Supplemented by reference TRBV18 and TRBJ1-1, the full variable domain reads NAGVMQNPRHLVRRRGQEARLRCSPMKGHSHVYWYRQLPEEGLKFMVYLQKENIIDESGMPKERFSAEFPKEGPSILRIQQVVRGDSAAYFCASSVGPLNTEAFFGQGTRLTVV.

The chain recombines TRBV19 with TRBJ1-5, with a tentative D call TRBD1 (5 bases). CDR1 is LNHDA, CDR2 SQIVND, per germline (reference sequence). The length of the CDR3 is 14 residues. The V gene lost 3 bases and the J gene lost 4 bases, with 10 bases spanning the gap. DNA of the CDR3: TGTGCCAGTAGTATTACGGGGGGGAATCAGCCCCAGCATTTT. The encoded protein is CASSITGGNQPQHF. Filled out from reference TRBV19 and TRBJ1-5, the complete variable domain reads DGGITQSPKYLFRKEGQNVTLSCEQNLNHDAMYWYRQDPGQGLRLIYYSQIVNDFQKGDIAEGYSVSREKKESFPLTVTSAQKNPTAFYLCASSITGGNQPQHFGDGTRLSIL.

V and J are TRBV10-3 and TRBJ2-5, with D uncertain. The CDR3 spans 14 residues. Trimming shortened V by 0 bases and J by 5 bases, and 10 bases separated the two germline ends. Germline CDR1 reads ENHRY; CDR2 reads SYGVKD. The CDR3 here is CAISESNGVETQYF. The CDR3 DNA reads TGTGCCATCAGTGAGTCGAACGGAGTCGAGACCCAGTACTTC.

This clonotype was counted at least ten times. The genes are TRBV18 and TRBJ2-5; D is uncertain. From germline, CDR1 is KGHSH and CDR2 LQKENI. This CDR3 is built from 15 residues. V gave up 4 bases and J gave up 2 bases, with 14 bases separating them. The CDR3 protein is CASSRTPVRQETQYF. The CDR3 DNA sequence: TGTGCCAGCTCACGGACGCCGGTGCGGCAAGAGACCCAGTACTTC.

Many counts were recorded for this clonotype. The chain couples TRBV5-1 to TRBJ1-1, with D possibly matching TRBD1 (5 bases). V gave up 0 bases and J gave up 4 bases, with 13 bases separating them. CDR1 is SGHRS, CDR2 YFSETQ, per germline. The CDR3 covers 15 residues. The DNA of the CDR3 is TGCGCCAGCAGCTTGGAGGGTCTGGGGACCACTGAAGCTTTCTTT. Translating gives CASSLEGLGTTEAFF. The full variable domain, in which reference TRBV5-1 and TRBJ1-1 provide the parts outside the CDR3, is KAGVTQTPRYLIKTRGQQVTLSCSPISGHRSVSWYQQTPGQGLQFLFEYFSETQRNKGNFPGRFSGRQFSNSRSEMNVSTLELGDSALYLCASSLEGLGTTEAFFGQGTRLTVV.

This clonotype was seen more than once but under ten times. The CDR3 region has the DNA TGTGCCAGCAGCTTAGAAAGGGGGCACTCCAGCTCCTACAATGAGCAGTTCTTC. Its translation: CASSLERGHSSSYNEQFF. The V call is TRBV11-2, the J call TRBJ2-1; 7 nucleotides line up with TRBD1. This CDR3 contains 18 residues. From germline, CDR1 is SGHAT and CDR2 FQNNGV. The ends lost 0 bases at V and 0 bases at J; junction bases unmatched: 8.

This clonotype was seen at least ten times. In DNA form, the CDR3 reads TGTGCCAGCAGCGGCTCGAGGGACCGATTCCTCAATGAGCAGTTCTTC. It codes for CASSGSRDRFLNEQFF. The V call is TRBV9, the J call TRBJ2-1; either TRBD1 or TRBD2 may supply D (5 bases each). The CDR3 totals 16 residues. V was pared by 3 bases and J by 6 bases, with 19 bases between. Germline-derived CDR1 and CDR2 are SGDLS and YYNGEE.

The chain combines TRBV30 with TRBJ1-1; D is uncertain. This CDR3 region has 12 residues. Germline assignment: CDR1 GTSNPN and CDR2 SVGIG (reference sequence). V was trimmed by 4 bases and J by 0 bases, leaving 6 bases between them. The CDR3 bases are TGTGCCTGGAATTCCTTGAACACTGAAGCTTTCTTT. This sequence encodes CAWNSLNTEAFF.

This clonotype was seen many times. This chain uses TRBV5-6 with TRBJ2-5; no clear D gene. Trimming cost V 4 bases and J 3 bases, with 13 bases left between them. This CDR3 region has 14 residues. CDR1 is SGHDT and CDR2 is YYEEEE in the germline V gene. The CDR3 loop is CASSPPMQEETQYF. Here the CDR3 DNA reads TGTGCCAGCAGCCCGCCCATGCAGGAAGAGACCCAGTACTTC.

This clonotype has a count of ten or more. The genes are TRBV11-2 and TRBJ1-1; D is possibly TRBD1 (6 bases). Trimming removed 5 bases at V and 8 bases at J, with 21 bases between. CDR1 SGHAT and CDR2 FQNNGV come from the germline V gene. This CDR3 comprises 15 residues. The CDR3 DNA reads TGTGCCAGCAGCCCCCCGACGCTGGGGGCTCCCGAAGCTTTCTTT. It codes for CASSPPTLGAPEAFF.

In this sample, this clonotype turned up many times. This chain uses TRBV7-2 with TRBJ2-1; 8 bases agree with TRBD2. The V and J ends lost 2 bases and 7 bases, in that order; junction bases with no gene match: 7. The CDR3 length is 15 residues. Germline CDR1 and CDR2: SGHTA and FQGNSA. The CDR3 bases are TGTGCCAGCAGCTTATACGGGGGGGCTAGAAATGAGCAGTTCTTC. It codes for CASSLYGGARNEQFF.

V usage is TRBV3-1 and J usage is TRBJ2-7, with TRBD2 matching over 8 bases. Trimming removed 11 bases from V and 0 bases from J; junction bases left unmatched: 12. CDR3 size: 15 residues. Per the germline V gene, CDR1 is LGHDT and CDR2 is YNNKEL (reference sequence). The CDR3 loop is CASCHGGAFSYEQYF. For the CDR3, the DNA is TGTGCCTCCTGCCACGGGGGGGCCTTCTCCTACGAGCAGTACTTC.

The rearrangement uses TRBV3-1 and TRBJ2-3; 9 bases fit TRBD2. The germline V gene has CDR1 LGHDT and CDR2 YNNKEL (reference sequence). The CDR3 length is 14 residues. J was trimmed by 2 bases and V by 5 bases; bases with no gene match: 2. The CDR3 nucleotides are TGTGCCAGCAGCGCGGGGGGGGTCACAGATACGCAGTATTTT. This translates into CASSAGGVTDTQYF.

This clonotype showed up many times. The V call is TRBV7-9, the J call TRBJ2-1, with no clear D. This CDR3 is built from 13 residues. Trimming took off 5 bases at V and 7 bases at J, with 12 bases between the two ends. Germline V gene lookup returns CDR1 SEHNR and CDR2 FQNEAQ (reference sequence). For the CDR3, the DNA is TGTGCCAGCAGCCAGCCCCCCTGGAATGAGCAGTTCTTC. It specifies CASSQPPWNEQFF.

This clonotype appeared many times. The chain carries TRBV4-1 and TRBJ2-2, with a weak D call TRBD2 (5 bases). The V gene lost 1 base and the J gene lost 4 bases, with 7 bases spanning the gap. This CDR3 has 14 residues. Germline CDR1 is MGHRA and CDR2 is YSYEKL. CDR3 sequence reads: CASSQAGVTGELFF. In nucleotides, the CDR3 is TGCGCCAGCAGCCAAGCCGGGGTCACCGGGGAGCTGTTTTTT.

This clonotype appeared many times. This rearrangement joins TRBV7-6 to TRBJ1-6; 7 positions match TRBD1. The trim removed 0 bases at V and 1 base at J, leaving 3 bases unmatched. This CDR3 is built from 17 residues. Germline CDR1 reads SGHVS; CDR2 reads FNYEAQ. Here the CDR3 reads CASSLAGGWSYNSPLHF. As DNA, the CDR3 is TGTGCCAGCAGCTTAGCAGGGGGCTGGTCCTATAATTCACCCCTCCACTTT.

Only one count was recorded for this clonotype. The chain employs TRBV6-5 and TRBJ1-1; no clear D gene. Per the germline V gene, CDR1 is MNHEY and CDR2 is SVGAGI. This CDR3 is built from 12 residues. V was clipped by 6 bases and J by 4 bases, with 9 bases between them. The DNA for the CDR3 is TGTGCCAGCAGCACCTCCCTCACTGAAGCTTTCTTT. Translated, it gives CASSTSLTEAFF.

This clonotype appeared many times. The chain recombines TRBV7-2 with TRBJ2-5; D possibly corresponds to TRBD2 (5 bases). CDR3 size: 12 residues. Trimming left V 2 bases short and J 7 bases short, with 8 bases between. Germline CDR1 and CDR2: SGHTA and FQGNSA. CDR3 residues: CASSLSGGTQYF. The CDR3 DNA reads TGTGCCAGCAGCTTATCCGGAGGGACCCAGTACTTC.

This clonotype came up once. One base away lies a much larger clone, so this may be a sequencing read error. This chain uses TRBV9 with TRBJ2-1; 9 bases agree with TRBD2. The germline CDR1 and CDR2 sequences are SGDLS and YYNGEE. This CDR3 spans 18 amino acids. In DNA, the CDR3 is TGTGCCACCAGCCCGGGGCCTCTAGCGGGGCCTCCCTACAATGAGCAGTTCTTC. This sequence encodes CATSPGPLAGPPYNEQFF. The full variable domain, completed using reference TRBV9 and TRBJ2-1, is DSGVTQTPKHLITATGQRVTLRCSPRSGDLSVYWYQQSLDQGLQFLIQYYNGEERAKGNILERFSAQQFPDLHSELNLSSLELGDSALYFCATSPGPLAGPPYNEQFFGPGTRLTVL.

This clonotype was detected many times. V is TRBV5-1 and J is TRBJ1-3; maybe TRBD1 (5 bases). The V and J ends lost 0 bases and 0 bases respectively, with 10 bases between them. Germline CDR1 reads SGHRS; CDR2 reads YFSETQ. This CDR3 comprises 16 residues. Here the CDR3 DNA reads TGCGCCAGCAGCTTGGCAGGGACCCACTCTGGAAACACCATATATTTT. It yields the protein CASSLAGTHSGNTIYF.

In this sample, this clonotype turned up many times. V and J are TRBV29-1 and TRBJ2-2; D is perhaps TRBD2 (5 bases). The V end lost 4 bases, the J end lost 5 bases, and 8 bases lay between the germline ends. This CDR3 has 12 amino acids. Germline V gene data show CDR1 as SQVTM and CDR2 as ANQGSEA. Here the CDR3 reads CSVGTGTGELFF. CDR3 coding DNA: TGCAGCGTTGGAACGGGGACCGGGGAGCTGTTTTTT.

This clonotype was detected ten times or more. This chain links TRBV7-2 with TRBJ2-1; maybe TRBD2 (5 bases). CDR1 is SGHTA and CDR2 is FQGNSA in the germline V gene. CDR3 length: 16 amino acids. V lost 6 bases and J 6 bases, leaving 21 bases between the germline ends. The CDR3 DNA follows: TGTGCCAGCAGGCTCAAACGGACTCCGCCCGGCAATGAGCAGTTCTTC. It encodes CASRLKRTPPGNEQFF.

This clonotype was seen at least ten times. V and J are TRBV7-8 and TRBJ2-7, with D maybe TRBD1 (6 bases). The CDR3 covers 18 residues. V lost 5 bases and J lost 4, with 27 bases in between. Germline V gives CDR1 SGHVS, CDR2 FQNEAQ. For the CDR3, the DNA is TGTGCCAGCAGCCCCTACCTTACAGGGCCCGCTAAGCAATACGAGCAGTACTTC. This codes for CASSPYLTGPAKQYEQYF.

About this clonotype itself: This may come from a read error, since a much larger clone is one base off. As the CDR3 is not closed by the conserved phenylalanine or tryptophan, this likely results from a read error. The rearrangement uses TRBV3-1 and TRBJ2-7; 10 positions agree with TRBD1. Trimming took 5 bases from V and 3 from J; bases not matched to a gene: 7. The CDR3 runs to 15 residues. Germline loops: CDR1 LGHDT, CDR2 YNNKEL (reference sequence). CDR3 amino acids: CASSTRQGAVYEQYL. The CDR3 DNA reads TGTGCCAGCAGCACCAGACAGGGGGCGGTCTACGAGCAGTACCTC.

This clonotype was seen at least ten times. The genes are TRBV15 and TRBJ2-5; D unclear. Trimming pared 1 base from V and 1 base from J, leaving 10 bases between. The germline gives CDR1 LNHNV, CDR2 YYDKDF (reference sequence). CDR3 length: 15 residues. CDR3 region: CATSRVVSFQETQYF. The DNA of the CDR3 is TGTGCCACCAGCAGAGTAGTCAGTTTCCAAGAGACCCAGTACTTC.